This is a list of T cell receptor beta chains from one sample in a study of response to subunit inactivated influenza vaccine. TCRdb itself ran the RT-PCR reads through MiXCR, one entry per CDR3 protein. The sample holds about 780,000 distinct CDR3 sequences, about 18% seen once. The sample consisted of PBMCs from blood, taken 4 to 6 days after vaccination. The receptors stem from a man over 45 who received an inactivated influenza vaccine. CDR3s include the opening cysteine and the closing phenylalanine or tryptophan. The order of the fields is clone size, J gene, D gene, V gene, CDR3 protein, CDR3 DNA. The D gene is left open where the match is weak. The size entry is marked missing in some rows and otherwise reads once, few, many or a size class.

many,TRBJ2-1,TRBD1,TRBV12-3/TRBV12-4,CASSGQGSNEQFF,TGTGCCAGCAGTGGACAGGGTAGTAATGAGCAGTTCTTC
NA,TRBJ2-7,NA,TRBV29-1,CSVGSGATLHYEQYF,TGCAGCGTGGGGTCGGGGGCAACCCTCCACTACGAGCAGTACTTC
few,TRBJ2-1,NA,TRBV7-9,CASSFGRSSYNEQFF,TGTGCCAGCAGCTTCGGACGGAGCTCCTACAATGAGCAGTTCTTC
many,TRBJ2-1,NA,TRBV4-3,CASSQEGVGGYNEQFF,TGCGCCAGCAGCCAAGAGGGGGTGGGGGGATACAATGAGCAGTTCTTC
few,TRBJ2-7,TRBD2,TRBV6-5,CASSSSLAGLTYEQYF,TGTGCCAGCAGTTCGAGCTTAGCGGGGTTAACCTACGAGCAGTACTTC
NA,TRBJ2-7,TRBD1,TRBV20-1,CSARPPGTVPYEQYF,TGCAGTGCTAGACCTCCTGGGACAGTACCTTACGAGCAGTACTTC
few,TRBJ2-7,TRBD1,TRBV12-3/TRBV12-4,CASSGQAEQYF,TGTGCCAGCAGTGGACAGGCCGAGCAGTACTTC
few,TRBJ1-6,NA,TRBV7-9,CASSSWASNNSPLHF,TGTGCCAGCAGCTCCTGGGCCTCTAATAATTCACCCCTCCACTTT
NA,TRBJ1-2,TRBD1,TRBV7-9,CASSLGRDSWAGYTF,TGTGCCAGCAGCTTAGGTCGGGACAGCTGGGCAGGCTACACCTTC
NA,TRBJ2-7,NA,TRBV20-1,CSAPKERSSYEQYF,TGCAGTGCTCCCAAGGAGCGGAGCTCCTACGAGCAGTACTTC
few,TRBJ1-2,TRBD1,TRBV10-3,CAIRTGNYGYTF,TGTGCCATCAGGACAGGGAACTATGGCTACACCTTC
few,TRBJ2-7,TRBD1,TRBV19,CATSRGGAYEQYF,TGTGCCACCAGCCGAGGGGGCGCGTACGAGCAGTACTTC
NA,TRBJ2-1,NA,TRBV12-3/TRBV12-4,CASTTGRNSLYNEQFF,TGTGCCAGCACTACTGGACGTAATTCACTTTACAATGAGCAGTTCTTC
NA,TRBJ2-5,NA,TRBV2,CASWNLETQYF,TGTGCCAGCTGGAATTTGGAGACCCAGTACTTC
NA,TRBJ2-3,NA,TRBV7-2,CASSYLRRSTDTQYF,TGTGCCAGCAGCTACCTACGAAGAAGTACAGATACGCAGTATTTT
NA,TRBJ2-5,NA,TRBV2,CASSSGRQETQYF,TGTGCCAGCAGCTCTGGGCGTCAAGAGACCCAGTACTTC
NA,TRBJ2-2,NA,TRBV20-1,CSARDWGSANTGELFF,TGCAGTGCTAGAGATTGGGGGTCCGCGAACACCGGGGAGCTGTTTTTT
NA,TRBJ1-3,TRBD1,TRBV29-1,CSVSDRAGNTIYF,TGCAGCGTTTCGGACAGGGCTGGAAACACCATATATTTT
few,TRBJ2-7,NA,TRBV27,CASGQGSPGYEQYF,TGTGCCAGCGGGCAGGGGTCCCCAGGCTACGAGCAGTACTTC
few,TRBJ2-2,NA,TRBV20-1,CSAKQLSTGELFF,TGCAGTGCTAAACAATTATCCACCGGGGAGCTGTTTTTT